This record concerns one T cell receptor (beta chain) sequence. A clone one base away is much larger, so this may be a read error. The entry originates in a study of blood T cells in healthy people across ages. Then a second PCR, running about 6 to 11 cycles, was carried out with a sample-barcoded 5' primer and a J-beta primer mix. MiXCR was run by TCRdb on the 5' RACE reads, yielding one entry per CDR3 protein. The sample holds fewer than 900,000 distinct CDR3 sequences, about 37% seen once. Trimming took off 1 base at V and 7 bases at J, with 11 bases between the two ends. Germline CDR1 reads DFQATT; CDR2 reads SNEGSKA (reference sequence). This CDR3 is built from 12 residues.

The V and J genes are TRBV20-1 and TRBJ2-7; D unresolved. The sequence was obtained from a man between 18 and 29 years old in good health. Sample: blood. The CDR3 nucleotides are TGCAGTGCTAGAGTAGGGCGGCATGAGCAGTACTTC. It translates to CSARVGRHEQYF.